Sequencing of this T cell receptor beta chain was carried out in a study of Graves' ophthalmopathy and Graves' hyperthyroidism. Overall study context: There was a collection of peripheral blood at initial diagnosis, before any treatment.

This clonotype was observed a handful of times. The junction had 5 bases not matched to a gene; V was cut back by 3 bases and J by 6 bases. The CDR3 runs 14 residues. Germline loops: CDR1 SEHNR, CDR2 FQNEAQ (reference sequence). The sequenced template was RNA, covering the TCR beta CDR3 region. RT-PCR was first run with HTBI primers, then multiplex PCR in a second round. TCRdb analysed the multiplex PCR reads with MiXCR anew, one entry per CDR3 protein. In the table there are some 240,000 distinct CDR3 sequences, about 47% of which are singletons. This clonotype originated in an adult man with Graves' ophthalmopathy. Material for sequencing was peripheral blood. The genes are TRBV7-9 and TRBJ2-7; 10 positions match TRBD2. The CDR3 nucleotides are TGTGCCAGCAGCTTTGCTAGCGGGAGCTCCGAGCAGTACTTC. As protein: CASSFASGSSEQYF. The full variable domain, completed using reference TRBV7-9 and TRBJ2-7, is DTGVSQNPRHKITKRGQNVTFRCDPISEHNRLYWYRQTLGQGPEFLTYFQNEAQLEKSRLLSDRFSAERPKGSFSTLEIQRTEQGDSAMYLCASSFASGSSEQYFGPGTRLTVT.